Sequencing of this T cell receptor (beta chain) was carried out in a study of shared clonotypes between healthy human individuals. Germline assignment: CDR1 LGHNT and CDR2 FRNRAP. The CDR3 contains 14 residues. The data were produced by immunoSEQ multiplex PCR, yet TCRdb's version contains in-frame clones alone and is incomplete. The sample has around 1.6 million clones; around 98% are singletons. With regard to this clone: An end of the junction does not agree with germline; a read error may underlie this.

Source material: naive CD4+ T cells sorted from blood. Subset: CD45RA+ positively selected. This sequence joins TRBV12-5 and TRBJ2-5; D gene unclear. The TCR originated in a man aged 30 to 45 in good health. CDR3 bases: TGTGCTAGTGGTTTTTACGGAGCCCAAGGGACCCAGTACTTC. Its protein product is CASGFYGAQGTQYF.